Each of the 32 T cell receptor beta chains below was sequenced from the same sample in a study of shared clonotypes between healthy human individuals. Here immunoSEQ multiplex PCR was the method, and the copy in TCRdb shows in-frame clones only, minus some. The sample shows just over 2,000,000 clones, 95% of them seen only once. Sequenced material: naive CD4+ T cells sorted from blood. Subset here: CD45RA+ positively selected. These TCRs come from a man aged 18 to 29 in good health.

The chain couples TRBV19 to TRBJ1-1, with D uncertain. CDR1 and CDR2 (germline): LNHDA, SQIVND (reference sequence). With 0 bases removed from V and 2 bases from J, the gap between germline ends came to 13 bases. This CDR3 has 16 residues. CDR3 DNA: TGTGCCAGTAGTATAGACCCACGGGGTACCAACACTGAAGCTTTCTTT. It specifies CASSIDPRGTNTEAFF.

The rearrangement joins TRBV5-1 to TRBJ2-5, with D possibly being TRBD1 (6 bases). Trimming cost V 4 bases and J 1 base, with 11 bases left between them. The V gene's germline CDR1 is SGHRS and CDR2 YFSETQ. This CDR3 is built from 14 residues. CDR3 protein: CASSPRDTQETQYF. The CDR3 DNA reads as TGCGCCAGCAGCCCCCGGGACACCCAAGAGACCCAGTACTTC.

The count of this clone is one. The chain couples TRBV30 to TRBJ2-7; D uncertain. The CDR3 totals 15 residues. CDR1 is GTSNPN and CDR2 is SVGIG in the germline V gene (reference sequence). V gave up 0 bases and J gave up 1 base, with 13 bases separating them. CDR3 nucleotides: TGTGCCTGGAGTGTACCCAGCCGGATGTCCTACGAGCAGTACTTC. Encoded protein: CAWSVPSRMSYEQYF.

The rearrangement uses TRBV6-1 and TRBJ2-7; D may correspond to TRBD1 or TRBD2 (6 bases each). Deletions cut 11 bases from V and 0 bases from J, with 17 bases between. CDR3 length: 14 residues. Germline V lookup: CDR1 MNHNS, CDR2 SASEGT. CDR3 sequence: CACARGQGSYEQYF. In DNA, the CDR3 is TGTGCCTGTGCTCGGGGGCAGGGCTCCTACGAGCAGTACTTC.

The J gene is TRBJ2-4, the V gene TRBV11-2; no firm D call. Germline-derived CDR1 and CDR2 are SGHAT and FQNNGV. Trimming removed 0 bases from V and 6 bases from J, with 3 bases in between. This CDR3 spans 12 amino acids. CDR3 in amino acids: CASSLDPNIQYF. The CDR3 DNA reads as TGTGCCAGCAGCTTAGATCCAAACATTCAGTACTTC.

This clone was seen only once. This sequence joins TRBV9 and TRBJ2-4; TRBD1 or TRBD2 may be the D gene (5 bases each). This CDR3 is 13 amino acids long. The germline V gene encodes CDR1 SGDLS and CDR2 YYNGEE. Trimming took 0 bases from V and 9 from J, leaving 10 bases between them. The chain's CDR3 is CASSVEGPGIQYF. The CDR3 DNA follows: TGTGCCAGCAGCGTAGAGGGACCTGGCATTCAGTACTTC.

The J gene is TRBJ1-5, the V gene TRBV19; D ambiguous. Germline CDR1 and CDR2: LNHDA and SQIVND (reference sequence). The CDR3 runs to 16 residues. V lost 2 bases and J 0 bases, leaving 11 bases between the germline ends. In DNA, the CDR3 is TGTGCCAGTAGTATAAGTCAAGTGAATAGCAATCAGCCCCAGCATTTT. Amino acid sequence: CASSISQVNSNQPQHF.

The chain is built from TRBV27 and TRBJ2-7; TRBD1 matches 10 bases. From germline, CDR1 is MNHEY and CDR2 SMNVEV (reference sequence). The CDR3 sequence is 15 residues long. The ends lost 4 bases at V and 4 bases at J; junction bases unmatched: 7. The CDR3 DNA sequence: TGTGCCAGCAGTTCGGGACAGGGGAAGGGTTACGAGCAGTACTTC. Amino acid sequence: CASSSGQGKGYEQYF.

A note on this clone: The sample carries other DNA sequences with the same CDR3. For the CDR3, the DNA is TGCGCCAGCAGCTTGGGCGACCCGAACACTGAAGCTTTCTTT. It specifies CASSLGDPNTEAFF. The chain recombines TRBV5-1 with TRBJ1-1, with D uncertain. The CDR3 extends over 14 amino acids. Germline loops: CDR1 SGHRS, CDR2 YFSETQ. Trimming stripped 0 bases from V and 1 base from J, with 7 bases between.

The V gene is TRBV25-1, the J gene TRBJ1-2; no clear D. Per the germline V gene, CDR1 is MGHDK and CDR2 is SYGVNS. The V gene lost 5 bases and the J gene lost 6 bases, with 13 bases spanning the gap. The length of the CDR3 is 13 residues. The CDR3 coding sequence is TGTGCCAGCAGTCCCCGGACTGAAGATGGCTACACCTTC. This encodes CASSPRTEDGYTF.

On this clone itself: This could be a read error, since a much larger clone is one nucleotide away. Other DNA sequences in the sample encode the same CDR3. The chain uses TRBV29-1 and TRBJ1-1; no clear D. Looked up from germline, CDR1 is SQVTM and CDR2 is ANQGSEA. V shed 3 bases and J shed 1 base, with 3 bases lying between them. The CDR3 has 11 amino acids. The CDR3 nucleotides are TGCAGCGTTGAGAGGAACACTGAAGCTTTCTTT. It specifies CSVERNTEAFF.

This chain uses TRBV5-4 with TRBJ1-2, with D hard to call. The V gene lost 0 bases and the J gene lost 7 bases, with 13 bases spanning the gap. The V gene's germline CDR1 is SGHNT and CDR2 YYREEE (reference sequence). The CDR3 contains 14 residues. The CDR3 region is CASSLAAAAGGYTF. CDR3 coding DNA: TGTGCCAGCAGCTTGGCGGCGGCGGCGGGTGGCTACACCTTC.

The chain employs TRBV6-5 and TRBJ2-5, with 7 bases matching TRBD1. V trimming: 10 bases; J trimming: 3 bases; junction bases outside the gene matches: 14. This CDR3 contains 15 residues. The V gene's germline CDR1 is MNHEY and CDR2 SVGAGI. CDR3 in DNA: TGTGCCATAAAAAAAGGGGGCGGGTCGGAAGAGACCCAGTACTTC. As protein: CAIKKGGGSEETQYF.

The chain links TRBV7-3 to TRBJ1-6; 8 bases are a match to TRBD1. The ends lost 5 bases at V and 9 bases at J; junction bases unmatched: 3. The CDR3 is made up of 13 amino acids. Germline V lookup: CDR1 SGHTA, CDR2 FQGTGA. The chain's CDR3 is CASSMDRVSPLHF. CDR3 nucleotides: TGTGCCAGCAGCATGGACAGGGTTTCACCCCTCCACTTT. Filled out from reference TRBV7-3 and TRBJ1-6, the complete variable domain reads GAGVSQTPSNKVTEKGKYVELRCDPISGHTALYWYRQSLGQGPEFLIYFQGTGAADDSGLPNDRFFAVRPEGSVSTLKIQRTERGDSAVYLCASSMDRVSPLHFGNGTRLTVT.

The gene calls are TRBV4-3 and TRBJ1-3; D is possibly TRBD1 (5 bases). Trimming removed 0 bases at V and 2 bases at J, with 11 bases between. Germline CDR1 is LGHNA and CDR2 is YSLEER. This CDR3 has 16 residues. The CDR3 DNA sequence: TGCGCCAGCAGCCAAGAGATGAGGGGTCCTGGAAACACCATATATTTT. Translated: CASSQEMRGPGNTIYF.

The CDR3 DNA is TGTGCCAGCAGCTTAGGAGTGGGGGACTACGAGCAGTACTTC. This codes for CASSLGVGDYEQYF. The chain is built from TRBV7-9 and TRBJ2-7, with D perhaps being TRBD1 or TRBD2 (5 bases each). Trimming removed 1 base at V and 3 bases at J, with 10 bases between. The CDR3 spans 14 residues. The germline CDR1 and CDR2 sequences are SEHNR and FQNEAQ (reference sequence).

The CDR3 nucleotides are TGTGCCAGCAGTCCTACCTCGGGGTCCCTTAGCAATCAGCCCCAGCATTTT. Amino acids: CASSPTSGSLSNQPQHF. The chain uses TRBV25-1 and TRBJ1-5; D call uncertain. Germline CDR1 is MGHDK and CDR2 is SYGVNS. The CDR3 is 17 amino acids. Trimming removed 5 bases at V and 0 bases at J, with 17 bases between.

J is TRBJ1-2 and V is TRBV2; TRBD1 might be the D (6 bases). Germline assignment: CDR1 SNHLY and CDR2 FYNNEI. This CDR3 spans 15 amino acids. V lost 7 bases and J 5 bases, leaving 20 bases between the germline ends. CDR3 in DNA: TGTGCCAGCACCGAAGGGGGGGACACGGGTTATGGCTACACCTTC. It translates to CASTEGGDTGYGYTF.

The chain employs TRBV19 and TRBJ1-2, with 9 bases matching TRBD1. Germline values: CDR1 LNHDA, CDR2 SQIVND (reference sequence). The CDR3 has 14 amino acids. J lost 5 bases, V lost 7 bases, and 8 bases had no gene match. The CDR3 sequence is CASNSPGQGYGYTF. The CDR3 nucleotides are TGTGCCAGTAACTCCCCGGGACAGGGTTATGGCTACACCTTC.

On this clone: Other DNA sequences in this specimen translate into the identical CDR3. The chain recombines TRBV25-1 with TRBJ2-3; 10 bases agree with TRBD1. The CDR3 loop spans 14 amino acids. Germline values: CDR1 MGHDK, CDR2 SYGVNS. V shed 3 bases, J shed 6 bases, and the junction held 3 bases outside the gene matches. CDR3 amino acids: CASSEGQGLDTQYF. CDR3 DNA sequence: TGTGCCAGCAGTGAGGGACAGGGGTTGGATACGCAGTATTTT. Drawing the rest from reference TRBV25-1 and TRBJ2-3, the complete variable domain is EADIYQTPRYLVIGTGKKITLECSQTMGHDKMYWYQQDPGMELHLIHYSYGVNSTEKGDLSSESTVSRIRTEHFPLTLESARPSHTSQYLCASSEGQGLDTQYFGPGTRLTVL.

V and J are TRBV21-1 and TRBJ2-7; whether TRBD1, the table's D call, matches the DNA was not checked. TRBV21-1 is marked as a pseudogene. CDR3 length: 15 residues. CDR3 protein: CASSKDRGQSYEQYF. Here the CDR3 DNA reads TGTGCCAGCAGCAAAGACAGGGGGCAGTCCTACGAGCAGTACTTC.

For this clone: This same CDR3 is encoded by further DNA sequences in the sample. The chain has TRBV5-5 and TRBJ1-5, with D perhaps TRBD1 (5 bases). Germline CDR1 is SGHKS and CDR2 is YYEKEE (reference sequence). The CDR3 extends over 15 amino acids. Trimming took 0 bases from V and 6 from J, leaving 13 bases between them. The DNA for the CDR3 is TGTGCCAGCAGCTTGGCCGGGACTGGGGGTCAGCCCCAGCATTTT. Translated, it gives CASSLAGTGGQPQHF.

The J gene is TRBJ2-3, the V gene TRBV5-4, with 10 bases lining up with TRBD1. This CDR3 contains 14 residues. The V gene end was trimmed by 7 bases and the J gene end by 1 base; junction bases not matched to a gene: 3. From germline, CDR1 is SGHNT and CDR2 YYREEE (reference sequence). CDR3 sequence reads: CASQGTGGTDTQYF. The CDR3 DNA reads TGTGCCAGCCAAGGGACAGGGGGCACAGATACGCAGTATTTT. Drawing the rest from reference TRBV5-4 and TRBJ2-3, the complete variable domain is ETGVTQSPTHLIKTRGQQVTLRCSSQSGHNTVSWYQQALGQGPQFIFQYYREEENGRGNFPPRFSGLQFPNYSSELNVNALELDDSALYLCASQGTGGTDTQYFGPGTRLTVL.

In this sample, this clone turned up a few times. The rearrangement links TRBV9 to TRBJ2-3; TRBD2 agrees at 10 bases. Trimming cost V 3 bases and J 6 bases; bases outside gene matches: 4. The CDR3 loop spans 14 amino acids. The germline V gene encodes CDR1 SGDLS and CDR2 YYNGEE. The CDR3, as DNA: TGTGCCAGCAGCGCGGGACTAGCGACCGATACGCAGTATTTT. It codes for CASSAGLATDTQYF. The variable domain in full, with the rest retrieved from reference TRBV9 and TRBJ2-3, is DSGVTQTPKHLITATGQRVTLRCSPRSGDLSVYWYQQSLDQGLQFLIQYYNGEERAKGNILERFSAQQFPDLHSELNLSSLELGDSALYFCASSAGLATDTQYFGPGTRLTVL.

The rearrangement links TRBV5-6 to TRBJ2-7; no clear D. In germline, CDR1 is SGHDT, CDR2 YYEEEE. With 0 bases removed from V and 6 bases from J, the gap between germline ends came to 7 bases. The CDR3 spans 12 residues. CDR3 in DNA: TGTGCCAGCAGCTTGGGGGTCGGCGAGCAGTACTTC. Protein product: CASSLGVGEQYF.

The chain links TRBV6-5 to TRBJ2-7, with D perhaps TRBD2 (6 bases). The CDR3 loop spans 13 amino acids. Germline V gene sequence: CDR1 MNHEY, CDR2 SVGAGI. V dropped 8 bases and J dropped 3 bases, with 14 bases sitting between them. The CDR3 nucleotides read TGTGCCAGCTCCCTAGGGAGGCACTACGAGCAGTACTTC. Its translation: CASSLGRHYEQYF.

J is TRBJ2-7 and V is TRBV2, with 9 bases lining up with TRBD1. V lost 3 bases and J lost 6; bases outside the gene matches: 12. The germline V gene encodes CDR1 SNHLY and CDR2 FYNNEI. This CDR3 contains 16 residues. As DNA, the CDR3 is TGTGCCAGCAGTGACCCTGGGGGGACAGGGAACGGCGAGCAGTACTTC. Translation gives CASSDPGGTGNGEQYF.

Comments on this clone: This may come from a read error, since a much larger clone is one base off. The sample carries other DNA sequences with the same CDR3. J is TRBJ2-7 and V is TRBV27, with 10 bases matching TRBD1. The CDR3 is made up of 14 amino acids. Germline loops: CDR1 MNHEY, CDR2 SMNVEV (reference sequence). Trimming cost V 4 bases and J 4 bases; bases outside gene matches: 4. CDR3 residues: CASSYRDRGYEQYF. CDR3 DNA: TGTGCCAGCAGTTACCGGGACAGGGGTTACGAGCAGTACTTC.

This chain joins TRBV28 and TRBJ1-5; 7 bases are a match to TRBD1. V lost 7 bases to trimming and J lost 0 bases; unmatched junction nucleotides: 6. CDR3 size: 15 residues. CDR1 and CDR2 from the germline V gene are MDHEN and SYDVKM. Here the CDR3 reads CASTTGVYSNQPQHF. The CDR3 region has the DNA TGTGCCAGCACCACAGGGGTATATAGCAATCAGCCCCAGCATTTT.

CDR3 DNA sequence: TGCGCCAGCAGCTGGAATACAGTGAACACTGAAGCTTTCTTT. Its protein product is CASSWNTVNTEAFF. This chain connects TRBV5-1 to TRBJ1-1; D gene ambiguous. This CDR3 contains 14 residues. Germline assignment: CDR1 SGHRS and CDR2 YFSETQ. Trimming shortened V by 3 bases and J by 0 bases, and 9 bases separated the two germline ends. Based on the CDR3 plus reference TRBV5-1 and TRBJ1-1, the full variable domain is KAGVTQTPRYLIKTRGQQVTLSCSPISGHRSVSWYQQTPGQGLQFLFEYFSETQRNKGNFPGRFSGRQFSNSRSEMNVSTLELGDSALYLCASSWNTVNTEAFFGQGTRLTVV.

Notes on this clone: Distinct nucleotide sequences in the sample also encode this CDR3. The V call is TRBV30, the J call TRBJ1-5, with D uncertain. CDR3 size: 13 residues. Trimming took off 4 bases at V and 0 bases at J, with 7 bases between the two ends. The germline V gene encodes CDR1 GTSNPN and CDR2 SVGIG (reference sequence). CDR3 in DNA: TGTGCCTGGACCGGAGATAGCAATCAGCCCCAGCATTTT. Translated: CAWTGDSNQPQHF. The full variable domain, with the rest looked up from reference TRBV30 and TRBJ1-5, is SQTIHQWPATLVQPVGSPLSLECTVEGTSNPNLYWYRQAAGRGLQLLFYSVGIGQISSEVPQNLSASRPQDRQFILSSKKLLLSDSGFYLCAWTGDSNQPQHFGDGTRLSIL.

The rearrangement links TRBV5-1 to TRBJ2-1; no definite D call. Germline CDR1 SGHRS, CDR2 YFSETQ. The CDR3 is made up of 12 amino acids. With 4 bases removed from V and 9 bases from J, the gap between germline ends came to 11 bases. This CDR3 is CASSPYMAEQFF. CDR3 nucleotide sequence: TGCGCCAGCAGCCCGTACATGGCTGAGCAGTTCTTC.